This T cell receptor beta chain appears in the sequencing data of a study of beta chain features in type 1 diabetes. Reverse transcribing all isolated RNA meant expressed TCRB transcripts were sequenced. The table came from immunoSEQ multiplex PCR; TCRdb's copy has only in-frame clones and leaves some out. This table holds a few hundred thousand clones, approximately 15% found once. V gave up 8 bases and J gave up 5 bases, with 16 bases separating them. Germline V gene data show CDR1 as SGHTS and CDR2 as YDEGEE. The CDR3 runs to 13 residues. Sequencing was performed on central memory CD4+ T cells from blood. The chain is built from TRBV5-8 and TRBJ2-5; D remains ambiguous. This TCR derives from a man aged 30 to 39 in good health. CDR3 coding DNA: TGTGCCAGTACCGACTCCGAGATGGAGACCCAGTACTTC. This translates into CASTDSEMETQYF. The full variable domain, its missing parts supplied by reference TRBV5-8 and TRBJ2-5, is EAGVTQSPTHLIKTRGQQATLRCSPISGHTSVYWYQQALGLGLQFLLWYDEGEERNRGNFPPRFSGRQFPNYSSELNVNALELEDSALYLCASTDSEMETQYFGPGTRLLVL.